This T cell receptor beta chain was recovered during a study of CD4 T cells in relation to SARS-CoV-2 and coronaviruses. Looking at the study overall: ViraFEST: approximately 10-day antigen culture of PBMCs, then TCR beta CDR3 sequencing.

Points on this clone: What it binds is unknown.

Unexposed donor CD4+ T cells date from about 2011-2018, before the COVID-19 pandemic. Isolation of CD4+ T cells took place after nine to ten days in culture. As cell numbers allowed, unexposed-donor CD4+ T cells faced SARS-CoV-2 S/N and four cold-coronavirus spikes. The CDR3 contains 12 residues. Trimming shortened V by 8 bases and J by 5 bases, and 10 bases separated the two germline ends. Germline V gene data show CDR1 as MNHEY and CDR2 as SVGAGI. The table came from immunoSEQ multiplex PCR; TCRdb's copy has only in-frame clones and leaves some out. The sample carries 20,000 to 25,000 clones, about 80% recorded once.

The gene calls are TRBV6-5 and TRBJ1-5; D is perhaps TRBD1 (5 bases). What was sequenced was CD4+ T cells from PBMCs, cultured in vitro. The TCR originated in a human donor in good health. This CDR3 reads CASRLGDQPQHF. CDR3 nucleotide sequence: TGTGCCAGCCGGCTAGGGGATCAGCCCCAGCATTTT.